These 18 T cell receptor beta chains were sequenced from one sample in a study of blood T cell repertoires in COVID-19. TCRdb's copy holds only in-frame clones and misses some; the assay was immunoSEQ multiplex PCR. The table includes 180,000 or so clones, around 78% detected once. The sample comprised peripheral blood. The origin of the receptors is a woman over 75 with active or convalescent COVID-19.

The rearrangement uses TRBV28 and TRBJ1-1; 10 bases align to TRBD1. Germline V gene lookup returns CDR1 MDHEN and CDR2 SYDVKM. CDR3 length: 13 amino acids. J gave up 8 bases and V 4 bases, and 4 bases lay outside the gene matches. Written as DNA, the CDR3 is TGTGCCAGCAGTTGGACAGGGGGATTAGAAGCTTTCTTT. It translates to CASSWTGGLEAFF.

The chain couples TRBV3-1 (or the pseudogene TRBV3-2) to TRBJ2-2, with 10 bases that match TRBD1. The CDR3 spans 15 residues. Germline lookup yields CDR1 LGHDT and CDR2 YNNKEL (reference sequence). Germline trimming cut 3 bases from V and 6 bases from J; bases unmatched to any gene: 4. The CDR3 coding sequence is TGTGCCAGCAGCCACCGGGACAGGGGTTCCGGGGAGCTGTTTTTT. Its translation is CASSHRDRGSGELFF.

The gene calls are TRBV9 and TRBJ1-6; 9 nucleotides align to TRBD1. The trim removed 0 bases at V and 7 bases at J, leaving 2 bases unmatched. The CDR3 is 15 residues long. CDR1 and CDR2 (germline): SGDLS, YYNGEE. The CDR3 spells CASSVDRGQNSPLHF. CDR3 DNA sequence: TGTGCCAGCAGCGTAGACAGGGGGCAGAATTCACCCCTCCACTTT.

The chain carries TRBV6-5 and TRBJ2-7; 8 bases fit TRBD1. The CDR3 covers 13 residues. Germline CDR1 and CDR2: MNHEY and SVGAGI. The trim removed 6 bases at V and 5 bases at J, leaving 6 bases unmatched. CDR3 DNA sequence: TGTGCCAGCAGGACAGGGGTGAGGGACGAGCAGTACTTC. It translates to CASRTGVRDEQYF.

In DNA form, the CDR3 reads TGTGCCAGCAGCCGAGGACAGGGGGGCTCCTACGAGCAGTACTTC. Amino acids: CASSRGQGGSYEQYF. The chain links TRBV28 to TRBJ2-7; 10 bases are a match to TRBD1. Unmatched junction bases numbered 5, after V lost 6 bases and J lost 0 bases. The CDR3 runs to 15 residues. CDR1 is MDHEN and CDR2 is SYDVKM in the germline V gene.

The CDR3 loop is CASSRGQNQPQHF. CDR3 nucleotide sequence: TGTGCCAGCAGCAGAGGACAGAATCAGCCCCAGCATTTT. The V call is TRBV3-1 (or the pseudogene TRBV3-2), the J call TRBJ1-5; D may be TRBD1 (6 bases). With 5 bases removed from V and 4 bases from J, the gap between germline ends came to 9 bases. Per germline, CDR1 LGHDT and CDR2 YNNKEL (reference sequence). This CDR3 has 13 amino acids.

The CDR3 is CASSSTGGGSAFF. The CDR3 coding sequence is TGTGCCAGCAGTTCTACAGGGGGGGGGTCAGCTTTCTTT. This chain uses TRBV28 with TRBJ1-1; 8 bases match TRBD1. V lost 4 bases to trimming and J lost 10 bases; unmatched junction nucleotides: 8. CDR1 is MDHEN and CDR2 is SYDVKM in the germline V gene. The CDR3 length is 13 residues.

The CDR3 nucleotides read TGTGCCAGCGTAGGAGATAATGAAAAACTGTTTTTT. This encodes CASVGDNEKLFF. This chain joins TRBV6-6 and TRBJ1-4; D is unclear. The V end lost 8 bases, the J end lost 4 bases, and 8 bases lay between the germline ends. CDR3 size: 12 residues. Germline CDR1 and CDR2: MNHNY and SVGAGI (reference sequence).

The chain has TRBV4-3 and TRBJ1-2, with D possibly TRBD1 on 5 matching bases. With 6 bases removed from V and 8 bases from J, the gap between germline ends came to 19 bases. Germline CDR1 LGHNA, CDR2 YSLEER. This CDR3 has 14 amino acids. The CDR3 reads CASRDAGPGSGYTF. As DNA, the CDR3 is TGCGCCAGCAGGGACGCAGGGCCCGGGTCGGGCTACACCTTC.

The chain joins TRBV25-1 to TRBJ2-5; TRBD2 agrees at 14 bases. CDR1 is MGHDK and CDR2 is SYGVNS in the germline V gene. The junction had 8 bases not matched to a gene; V was cut back by 1 base and J by 4 bases. The CDR3 is 18 residues long. The CDR3 loop reads CASSESILTSGGAETQYF. DNA of the CDR3: TGTGCCAGCAGTGAATCGATTCTGACTAGCGGGGGGGCAGAGACCCAGTACTTC.

The V call is TRBV19, the J call TRBJ1-2, with D possibly TRBD1 on 6 matching bases. The V gene lost 9 bases and the J gene lost 3 bases, with 8 bases spanning the gap. Germline loops: CDR1 LNHDA, CDR2 SQIVND (reference sequence). The CDR3 is 11 amino acids. CDR3 nucleotide sequence: TGTGCCAGCGAGGGGGACTATGGCTACACCTTC. It encodes CASEGDYGYTF.

The V call is TRBV5-6, the J call TRBJ1-6; 7 positions agree with TRBD1. The CDR3 is made up of 14 amino acids. V was clipped by 6 bases and J by 5 bases; unmatched bases: 5. Germline V gene sequence: CDR1 SGHDT, CDR2 YYEEEE. The DNA of the CDR3 is TGTGCCAGCAAGGGGGCATCTGATAATTCACCCCTCCACTTT. This codes for CASKGASDNSPLHF. The full variable domain, its missing parts supplied by reference TRBV5-6 and TRBJ1-6, is DAGVTQSPTHLIKTRGQQVTLRCSPKSGHDTVSWYQQALGQGPQFIFQYYEEEERQRGNFPDRFSGHQFPNYSSELNVNALLLGDSALYLCASKGASDNSPLHFGNGTRLTVT.

This clone was recorded only once. J is TRBJ1-3 and V is TRBV2; D not resolved. Germline CDR1 is SNHLY and CDR2 is FYNNEI. The CDR3 totals 12 residues. V lost 3 bases to trimming and J lost 6 bases, with 6 bases between them. The CDR3 protein is CASSDQENTIYF. CDR3 nucleotide sequence: TGTGCCAGCAGTGATCAGGAAAACACCATATATTTT.

The V and J genes are TRBV30 and TRBJ2-2; perhaps TRBD2 as D (5 bases). There are 14 residues in the CDR3. Germline-derived CDR1 and CDR2 are GTSNPN and SVGIG (reference sequence). The germline V and J ends were trimmed by 8 bases and 4 bases, with 17 bases remaining between them. The CDR3 nucleotides are TGTGCCCGGCCCGGGCTAGCTAGCACCGGGGAGCTGTTTTTT. It translates to CARPGLASTGELFF.

The V gene is TRBV11-2, the J gene TRBJ2-2; TRBD1 aligns across 8 bases. V gave up 5 bases and J gave up 2 bases; unmatched junction bases: 13. The CDR3 extends over 18 amino acids. Per germline, CDR1 SGHAT and CDR2 FQNNGV. The CDR3 DNA follows: TGTGCCAGCAGCCAACCCCCCGGACAGGGACTTAACACCGGGGAGCTGTTTTTT. Translation gives CASSQPPGQGLNTGELFF.

The chain carries TRBV9 and TRBJ1-2; perhaps TRBD1 as D (6 bases). CDR3 length: 17 amino acids. The germline V gene encodes CDR1 SGDLS and CDR2 YYNGEE. Trimming left V 3 bases short and J 8 bases short, with 26 bases between. The CDR3 DNA sequence: TGTGCCAGCAGCGCCCGCGGCATGTGGGGGCTTTTGGGCGGCTACACCTTC. Translated, it gives CASSARGMWGLLGGYTF.

The V gene is TRBV6-5, the J gene TRBJ2-7; maybe TRBD1 (5 bases). Trimming removed 8 bases at V and 4 bases at J, with 15 bases between. Germline loops: CDR1 MNHEY, CDR2 SVGAGI. CDR3 length equals 13 residues. This CDR3 reads CASGRRDRYEQYF. DNA for the CDR3: TGTGCCAGCGGAAGAAGAGACAGATACGAGCAGTACTTC.

This sequence joins TRBV5-5 and TRBJ2-6, with no clear D. CDR3 length: 14 amino acids. Germline V gene sequence: CDR1 SGHKS, CDR2 YYEKEE (reference sequence). Trimming pared 5 bases from V and 1 base from J, leaving 7 bases between. The CDR3 DNA is TGTGCCAGCAGTTTTAATTCTGGGGCCAACGTCCTGACTTTC. Residues: CASSFNSGANVLTF.